Below are 15 T cell receptor beta chains sequenced from a single sample in a study of T cell responses to AZD1222 COVID-19 vaccine. The repertoire was sequenced with immunoSEQ multiplex PCR; TCRdb's copy has only in-frame clones and lacks some. The sample lists roughly 180,000 clones; almost 95% were seen once. This specimen consisted of peripheral blood, obtained on day 0 of AZD1222 vaccination. The receptors derive from an adult in good health.

In DNA form, the CDR3 reads TGCGCCAGCAGCTTGATCGCTAGCGGGAGGGCCTTGGAGACCCAGTACTTC. Protein: CASSLIASGRALETQYF. The rearrangement uses TRBV5-1 and TRBJ2-5; 12 bases are a match to TRBD2. The CDR3 consists of 17 residues. Germline V CDR1 and CDR2: SGHRS, YFSETQ. The V gene end was trimmed by 1 base and the J gene end by 5 bases; junction bases not matched to a gene: 9.

The V call is TRBV11-2, the J call TRBJ1-2; D is ambiguous. Trimming removed 2 bases at V and 4 bases at J, with 14 bases between. The V gene's germline CDR1 is SGHAT and CDR2 FQNNGV. There are 15 residues in the CDR3. The DNA of the CDR3 is TGTGCCAGCAGCTTAAATCGGCTAGGGATCTATGGCTACACCTTC. Translation gives CASSLNRLGIYGYTF. The variable domain in full, completed from reference TRBV11-2 and TRBJ1-2, reads EAGVAQSPRYKIIEKRQSVAFWCNPISGHATLYWYQQILGQGPKLLIQFQNNGVVDDSQLPKDRFSAERLKGVDSTLKIQPAKLEDSAVYLCASSLNRLGIYGYTFGSGTRLTVV.

The chain has TRBV4-1 and TRBJ1-5; a possible D gene is TRBD1 (6 bases). Trimming left V 0 bases short and J 0 bases short, with 18 bases between. The germline gives CDR1 MGHRA, CDR2 YSYEKL. There are 19 residues in the CDR3. The CDR3, as DNA: TGCGCCAGCAGCCAAGAGACGTCAGGGGCCTCCTATAGCAATCAGCCCCAGCATTTT. Its protein product is CASSQETSGASYSNQPQHF.

The chain has TRBV3-1 (or the pseudogene TRBV3-2) and TRBJ1-1, with no clear D. From germline, CDR1 is LGHDT and CDR2 YNNKEL (reference sequence). V lost 3 bases to trimming and J lost 8 bases, with 13 bases between them. This CDR3 contains 13 residues. The CDR3 DNA is TGTGCCAGCAGCCATAGACACCATGGAGAAGCTTTCTTT. Protein product: CASSHRHHGEAFF.

A note on this clone: In the same sample, other DNA sequences code for this CDR3. This chain connects TRBV24-1 to TRBJ2-3, with D tentatively TRBD2 (6 bases). This CDR3 contains 16 residues. The V end lost 0 bases, the J end lost 3 bases, and 12 bases lay between the germline ends. Germline CDR1 KGHDR, CDR2 SFDVKD. The CDR3 loop is CATSDLGGRGTDTQYF. The CDR3 DNA reads as TGTGCCACCAGTGATTTGGGGGGGAGAGGTACAGATACGCAGTATTTT.

The gene calls are TRBV4-1 and TRBJ2-1; 7 bases match TRBD2. This CDR3 contains 14 residues. Germline lookup yields CDR1 MGHRA and CDR2 YSYEKL. Germline trimming cut 8 bases from V and 2 bases from J; bases unmatched to any gene: 6. CDR3 DNA: TGCGCCAGCGGTTGGCTAGCGGCCTACAATGAGCAGTTCTTC. The encoded protein is CASGWLAAYNEQFF.

The sample holds one count of this clone. J is TRBJ2-7 and V is TRBV28; D is perhaps TRBD1 or TRBD2 (5 bases each). CDR1 is MDHEN and CDR2 is SYDVKM in the germline V gene. This CDR3 has 15 residues. Deletions cut 3 bases from V and 4 bases from J, with 16 bases between. CDR3 nucleotide sequence: TGTGCCAGCAGTTTTGGGGCAGGGACCCTTTACGAGCAGTACTTC. It translates to CASSFGAGTLYEQYF.

The V and J genes are TRBV3-1 (or the pseudogene TRBV3-2) and TRBJ2-7; 7 bases match TRBD2. This CDR3 spans 14 amino acids. J gave up 3 bases and V 1 base, and 3 bases lay outside the gene matches. Germline lookup yields CDR1 LGHDT and CDR2 YNNKEL (reference sequence). This CDR3 reads CASSQGGEGYEQYF. Here the CDR3 DNA reads TGTGCCAGCAGCCAAGGAGGGGAGGGCTACGAGCAGTACTTC.

V is TRBV18 and J is TRBJ2-1, with a weak D call TRBD2 (5 bases). Germline V lookup: CDR1 KGHSH, CDR2 LQKENI. Trimming stripped 1 base from V and 6 bases from J, with 13 bases between. The CDR3 length is 15 residues. CDR3 region: CASSPQIGKGNEQFF. CDR3 DNA sequence: TGTGCCAGCTCACCACAGATCGGGAAGGGCAATGAGCAGTTCTTC.

In its sample, this clone was seen once. The chain joins TRBV20-1 to TRBJ2-7; D not certain. The CDR3 contains 10 residues. Germline V CDR1 and CDR2: DFQATT, SNEGSKA (reference sequence). Trimming cost V 3 bases and J 5 bases, with 5 bases left between them. The CDR3 DNA is TGCAGTGCTAGCATGCACGAGCAGTACTTC. Amino acid sequence: CSASMHEQYF.

The chain has TRBV15 and TRBJ1-4; 7 nucleotides align to TRBD1. The CDR3 is 15 amino acids. Germline CDR1 reads LNHNV; CDR2 reads YYDKDF (reference sequence). With 5 bases clipped from V and 8 bases from J, the junction kept 11 bases outside the gene matches. The CDR3 reads CATSSRQGVWEKLFF. The CDR3 region has the DNA TGTGCCACCAGCTCTAGACAGGGAGTCTGGGAAAAACTGTTTTTT.

The rearrangement uses TRBV28 and TRBJ2-1; D unclear. V lost 3 bases, J lost 6 bases, and 15 bases lay in between. The length of the CDR3 is 15 residues. The germline V gene encodes CDR1 MDHEN and CDR2 SYDVKM. The CDR3 reads CASSFSPARFNEQFF. For the CDR3, the DNA is TGTGCCAGCAGTTTCAGCCCAGCAAGATTCAATGAGCAGTTCTTC.

The chain uses TRBV10-1 and TRBJ2-3, with 7 nucleotides matching TRBD1. With 2 bases clipped from V and 0 bases from J, the junction kept 5 bases outside the gene matches. The CDR3 spans 16 residues. Germline V gene sequence: CDR1 WNHNN, CDR2 SYGVQD (reference sequence). The CDR3 loop is CASSEKGQCSTDTQYF. DNA for the CDR3: TGCGCCAGCAGTGAGAAGGGACAGTGTAGCACAGATACGCAGTATTTT.

The genes are TRBV21-1 and TRBJ1-1. TRBV21-1 is deemed a pseudogene. CDR3 length equals 15 residues. CDR3 in amino acids: CASSDRDRENTEAFF. The DNA for the CDR3 is TGTGCCAGCAGCGATCGCGATAGGGAGAACACTGAAGCTTTCTTT.

The chain links TRBV11-3 to TRBJ2-1; 14 bases agree with TRBD2. The CDR3 covers 16 residues. J lost 5 bases, V lost 9 bases, and 9 bases had no gene match. Germline loops: CDR1 SGHNT, CDR2 YENEEA. CDR3: CASSGTSGRGDNEQFF. Here the CDR3 DNA reads TGTGCCAGTTCCGGGACTAGCGGGAGAGGCGACAATGAGCAGTTCTTC. Variable domain in full (rest from reference TRBV11-3 and TRBJ2-1): EAGVVQSPRYKIIEKKQPVAFWCNPISGHNTLYWYLQNLGQGPELLIRYENEEAVDDSQLPKDRFSAERLKGVDSTLKIQPAELGDSAVYLCASSGTSGRGDNEQFFGPGTRLTVL.